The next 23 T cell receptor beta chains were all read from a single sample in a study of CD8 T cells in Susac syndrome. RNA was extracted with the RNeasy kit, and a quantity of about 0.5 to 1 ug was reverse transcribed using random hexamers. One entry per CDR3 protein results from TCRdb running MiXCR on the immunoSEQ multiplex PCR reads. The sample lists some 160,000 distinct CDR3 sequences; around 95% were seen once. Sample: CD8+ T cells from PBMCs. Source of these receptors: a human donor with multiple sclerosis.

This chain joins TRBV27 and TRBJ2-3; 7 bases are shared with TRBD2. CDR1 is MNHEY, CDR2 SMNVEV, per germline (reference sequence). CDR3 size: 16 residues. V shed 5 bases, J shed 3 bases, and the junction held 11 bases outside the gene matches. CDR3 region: CASSLGAGSWTDTQYF. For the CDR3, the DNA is TGTGCCAGCAGTCTGGGAGCGGGGAGCTGGACAGATACGCAGTATTTT.

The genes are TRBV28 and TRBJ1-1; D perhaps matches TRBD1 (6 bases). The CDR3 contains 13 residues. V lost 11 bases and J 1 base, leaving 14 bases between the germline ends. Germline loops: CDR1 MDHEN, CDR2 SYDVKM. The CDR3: CAGLGGSNTEAFF. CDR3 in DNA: TGTGCCGGCCTAGGGGGGTCGAACACTGAAGCTTTCTTT.

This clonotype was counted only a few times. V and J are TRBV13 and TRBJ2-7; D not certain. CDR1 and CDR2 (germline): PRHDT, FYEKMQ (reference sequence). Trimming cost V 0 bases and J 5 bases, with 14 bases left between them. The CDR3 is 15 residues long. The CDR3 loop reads CASSLGPLSQDEQYF. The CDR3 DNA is TGTGCCAGCAGCTTAGGGCCGCTGAGTCAGGACGAGCAGTACTTC.

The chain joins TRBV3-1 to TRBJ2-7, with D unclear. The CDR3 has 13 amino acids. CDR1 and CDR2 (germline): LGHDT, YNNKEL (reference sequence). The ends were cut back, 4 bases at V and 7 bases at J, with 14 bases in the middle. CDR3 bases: TGTGCCAGCAGCCGGTGGGGATCAAGGGAGCAGTACTTC. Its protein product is CASSRWGSREQYF.

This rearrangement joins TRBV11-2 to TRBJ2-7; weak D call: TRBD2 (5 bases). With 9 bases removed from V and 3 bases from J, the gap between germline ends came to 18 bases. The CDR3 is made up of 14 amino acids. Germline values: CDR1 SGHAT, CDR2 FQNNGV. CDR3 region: CASSAQTVIYEQYF. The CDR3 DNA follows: TGTGCCAGTAGCGCCCAGACCGTAATCTACGAGCAGTACTTC.

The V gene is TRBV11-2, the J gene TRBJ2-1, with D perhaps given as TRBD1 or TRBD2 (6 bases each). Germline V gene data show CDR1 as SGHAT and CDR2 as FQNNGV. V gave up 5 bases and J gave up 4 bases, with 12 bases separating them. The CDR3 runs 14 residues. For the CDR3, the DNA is TGTGCCAGCAGCAACACAGGGAGGTACAATGAGCAGTTCTTC. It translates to CASSNTGRYNEQFF.

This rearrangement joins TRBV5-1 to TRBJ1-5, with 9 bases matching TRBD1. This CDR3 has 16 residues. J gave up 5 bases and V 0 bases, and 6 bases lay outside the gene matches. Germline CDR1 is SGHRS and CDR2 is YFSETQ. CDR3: CASSLGTGEDYQPQHF. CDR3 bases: TGCGCCAGCAGCTTGGGGACAGGGGAAGACTATCAGCCCCAGCATTTT.

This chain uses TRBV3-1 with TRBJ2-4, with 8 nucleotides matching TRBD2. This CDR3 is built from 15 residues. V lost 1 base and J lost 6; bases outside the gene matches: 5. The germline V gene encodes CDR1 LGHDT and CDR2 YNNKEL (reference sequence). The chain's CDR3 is CASSQGVSGGNIQYF. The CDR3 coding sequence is TGTGCCAGCAGCCAAGGGGTAAGCGGGGGAAACATTCAGTACTTC.

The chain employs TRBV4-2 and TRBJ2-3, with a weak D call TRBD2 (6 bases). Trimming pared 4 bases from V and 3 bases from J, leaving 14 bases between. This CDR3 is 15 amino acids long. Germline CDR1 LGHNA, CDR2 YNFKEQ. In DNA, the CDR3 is TGTGCCAGCAGCCCACGGGAGTACGGGACAGATACGCAGTATTTT. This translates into CASSPREYGTDTQYF.

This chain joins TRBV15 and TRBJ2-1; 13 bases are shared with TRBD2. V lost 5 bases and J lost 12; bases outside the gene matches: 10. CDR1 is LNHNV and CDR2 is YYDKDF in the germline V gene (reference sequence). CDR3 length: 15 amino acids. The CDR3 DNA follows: TGTGCCACCAGCGACCGGACTAGCGGGAGTACGCGGCAGTTCTTC. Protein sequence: CATSDRTSGSTRQFF.

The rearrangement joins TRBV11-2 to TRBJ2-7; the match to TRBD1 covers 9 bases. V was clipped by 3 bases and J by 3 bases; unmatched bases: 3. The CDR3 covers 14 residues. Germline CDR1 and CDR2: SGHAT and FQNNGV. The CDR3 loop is CASSFGTGIYEQYF. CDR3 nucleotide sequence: TGTGCCAGCAGCTTCGGGACAGGGATCTACGAGCAGTACTTC.

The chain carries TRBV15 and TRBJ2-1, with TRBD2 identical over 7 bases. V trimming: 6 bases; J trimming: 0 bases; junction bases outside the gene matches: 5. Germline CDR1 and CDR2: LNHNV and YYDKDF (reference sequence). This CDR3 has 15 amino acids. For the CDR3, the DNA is TGTGCCACCAGGCCTATAGCGGGCTCCTACAATGAGCAGTTCTTC. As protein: CATRPIAGSYNEQFF.

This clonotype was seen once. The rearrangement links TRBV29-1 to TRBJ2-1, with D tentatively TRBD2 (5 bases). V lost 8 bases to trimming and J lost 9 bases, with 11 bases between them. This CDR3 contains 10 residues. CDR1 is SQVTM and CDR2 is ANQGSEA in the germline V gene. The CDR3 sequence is CSLGGAEQFF. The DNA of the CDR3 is TGCAGCCTCGGAGGAGCTGAGCAGTTCTTC.

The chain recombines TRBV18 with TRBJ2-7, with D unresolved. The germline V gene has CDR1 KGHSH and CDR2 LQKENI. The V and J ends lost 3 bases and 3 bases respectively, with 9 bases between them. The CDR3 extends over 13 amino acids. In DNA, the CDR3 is TGTGCCAGCTCACCGGACGGAAGCTACGAGCAGTACTTC. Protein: CASSPDGSYEQYF.

The CDR3 DNA follows: TGTGCCAGCTCACCCCTAGAAGTCCACACAGATACGCAGTATTTT. This translates into CASSPLEVHTDTQYF. The chain couples TRBV18 to TRBJ2-3; no clear D gene. V dropped 3 bases and J dropped 2 bases, with 12 bases sitting between them. The germline V gene encodes CDR1 KGHSH and CDR2 LQKENI. The CDR3 contains 15 residues.

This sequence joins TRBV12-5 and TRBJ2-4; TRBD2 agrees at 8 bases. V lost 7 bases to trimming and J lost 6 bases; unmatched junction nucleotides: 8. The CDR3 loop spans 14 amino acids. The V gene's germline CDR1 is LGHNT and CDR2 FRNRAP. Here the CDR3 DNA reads TGTGCTAGTGCCCTCCAGGCGGGAGGAAACATTCAGTACTTC. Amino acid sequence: CASALQAGGNIQYF.

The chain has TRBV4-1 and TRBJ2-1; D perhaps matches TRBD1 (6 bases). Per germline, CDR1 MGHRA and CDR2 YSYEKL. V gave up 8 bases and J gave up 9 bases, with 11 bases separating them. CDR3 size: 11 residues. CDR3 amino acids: CASQRGSEQFF. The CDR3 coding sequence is TGCGCCAGCCAAAGGGGGAGTGAGCAGTTCTTC.

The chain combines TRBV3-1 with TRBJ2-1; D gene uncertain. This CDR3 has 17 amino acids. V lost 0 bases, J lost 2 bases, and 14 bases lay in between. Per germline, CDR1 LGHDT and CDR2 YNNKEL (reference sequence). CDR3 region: CASSQDLHELTYNEQFF. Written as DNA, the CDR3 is TGTGCCAGCAGCCAAGACCTCCACGAATTGACCTACAATGAGCAGTTCTTC.

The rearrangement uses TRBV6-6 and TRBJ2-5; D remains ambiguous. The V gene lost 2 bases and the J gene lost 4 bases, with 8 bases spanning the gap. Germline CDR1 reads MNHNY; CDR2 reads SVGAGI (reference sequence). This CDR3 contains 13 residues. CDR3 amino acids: CASSYPTLETQYF. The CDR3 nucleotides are TGTGCCAGCAGTTACCCTACCTTAGAGACCCAGTACTTC.

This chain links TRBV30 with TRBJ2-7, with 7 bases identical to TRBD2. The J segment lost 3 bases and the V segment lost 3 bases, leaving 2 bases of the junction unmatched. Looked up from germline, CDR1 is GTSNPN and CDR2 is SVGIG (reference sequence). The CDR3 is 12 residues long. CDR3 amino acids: CAWSGLDYEQYF. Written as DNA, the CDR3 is TGTGCCTGGAGCGGACTAGACTACGAGCAGTACTTC.

The chain's CDR3 is CASSLGPVGYGYTF. The CDR3 bases are TGCGCCAGCAGCTTGGGGCCGGTGGGGTATGGCTACACCTTC. This rearrangement joins TRBV5-1 to TRBJ1-2; D gene ambiguous. V lost 0 bases and J 5 bases, leaving 11 bases between the germline ends. CDR1 is SGHRS, CDR2 YFSETQ, per germline. This CDR3 is built from 14 residues.

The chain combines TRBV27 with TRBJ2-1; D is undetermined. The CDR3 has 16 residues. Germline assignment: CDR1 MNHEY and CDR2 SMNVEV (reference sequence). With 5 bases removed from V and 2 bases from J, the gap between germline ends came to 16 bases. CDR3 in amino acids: CASSLRHLGPYNEQFF. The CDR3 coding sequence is TGTGCCAGCAGTCTGAGACATCTCGGGCCCTACAATGAGCAGTTCTTC.

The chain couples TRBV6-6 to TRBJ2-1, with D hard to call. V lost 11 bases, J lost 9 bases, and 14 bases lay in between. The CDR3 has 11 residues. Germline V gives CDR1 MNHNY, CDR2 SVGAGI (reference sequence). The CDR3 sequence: CASRWGGEQFF. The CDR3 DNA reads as TGTGCCTCAAGATGGGGTGGTGAGCAGTTCTTC.